Given below is one T cell receptor (beta chain) in context. Its antigen is currently unknown. This sample is drawn from a study of T-cell memory formation after mild COVID-19. Study-wide points: Researchers report contracting CD4+ clones mostly in CM and EM, with CD8+ clones in EMRA. The pre-infection memory compartment contained some responding clones, suggesting cross-reactive memory joined. Clones contracting over day 15 to 85 were CD4/CD8 balanced, with later expanders leaning CD4+.

J lost 1 base, V lost 3 bases, and 7 bases had no gene match. The CDR3 is 16 residues long. Germline V gene lookup returns CDR1 SGHRS and CDR2 YFSETQ. TCRdb re-called the 5' RACE reads with MiXCR, one entry per CDR3 protein. This table has 250,000 to 350,000 distinct CDR3 sequences, roughly a fifth appearing once. The source material was PBMCs or a T cell subset sorted from them (not recorded which). The chain has TRBV5-1 and TRBJ2-3; 8 bases are a match to TRBD2. The origin of this receptor is a young man who had mild COVID-19 (a few samples of this study predate the infection). Cell type and time point are not known. The CDR3 reads CASSSGGGRGTDTQYF. CDR3 in DNA: TGCGCCAGCAGCTCCGGCGGGGGGAGGGGCACAGATACGCAGTATTTT.